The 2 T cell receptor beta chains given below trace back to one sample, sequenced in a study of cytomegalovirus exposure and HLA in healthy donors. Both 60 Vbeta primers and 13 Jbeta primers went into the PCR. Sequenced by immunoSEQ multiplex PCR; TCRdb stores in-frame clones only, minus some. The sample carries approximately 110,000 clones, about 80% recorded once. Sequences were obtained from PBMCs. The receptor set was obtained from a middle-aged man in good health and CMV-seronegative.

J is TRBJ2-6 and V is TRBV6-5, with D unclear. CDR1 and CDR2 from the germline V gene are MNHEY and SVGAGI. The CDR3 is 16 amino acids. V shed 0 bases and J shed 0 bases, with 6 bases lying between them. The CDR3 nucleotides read TGTGCCAGCAGTTACTCGAGATTCTCTGGGGCCAACGTCCTGACTTTC. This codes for CASSYSRFSGANVLTF.

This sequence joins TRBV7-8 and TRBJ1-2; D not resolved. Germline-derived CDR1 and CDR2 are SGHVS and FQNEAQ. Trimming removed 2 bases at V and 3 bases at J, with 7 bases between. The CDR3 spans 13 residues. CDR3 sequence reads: CASSLLVDYGYTF. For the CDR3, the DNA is TGTGCCAGCAGCTTATTGGTAGACTATGGCTACACCTTC. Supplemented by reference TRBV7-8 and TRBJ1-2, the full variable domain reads GAGVSQSPRYKVAKRGQDVALRCDPISGHVSLFWYQQALGQGPEFLTYFQNEAQLDKSGLPSDRFFAERPEGSVSTLKIQRTQQEDSAVYLCASSLLVDYGYTFGSGTRLTVV.